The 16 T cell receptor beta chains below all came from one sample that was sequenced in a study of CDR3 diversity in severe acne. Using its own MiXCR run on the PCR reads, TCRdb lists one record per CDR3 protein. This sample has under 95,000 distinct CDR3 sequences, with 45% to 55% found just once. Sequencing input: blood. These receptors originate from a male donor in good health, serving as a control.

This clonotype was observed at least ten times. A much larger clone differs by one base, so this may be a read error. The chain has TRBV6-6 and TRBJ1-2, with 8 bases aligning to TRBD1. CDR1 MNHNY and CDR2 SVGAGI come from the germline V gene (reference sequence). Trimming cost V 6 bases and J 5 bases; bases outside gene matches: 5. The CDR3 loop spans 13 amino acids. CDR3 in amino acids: CASRAQGGYGYTF. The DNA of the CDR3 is TGTGCCAGCAGGGCACAGGGGGGGTATGGCTACACCTTC.

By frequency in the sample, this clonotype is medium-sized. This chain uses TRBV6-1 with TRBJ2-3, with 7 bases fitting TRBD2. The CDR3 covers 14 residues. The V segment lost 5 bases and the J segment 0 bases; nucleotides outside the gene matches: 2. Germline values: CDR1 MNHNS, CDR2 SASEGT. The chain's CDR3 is CASSQRGSTDTQYF. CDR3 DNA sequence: TGTGCCAGCAGTCAGCGGGGAAGCACAGATACGCAGTATTTT.

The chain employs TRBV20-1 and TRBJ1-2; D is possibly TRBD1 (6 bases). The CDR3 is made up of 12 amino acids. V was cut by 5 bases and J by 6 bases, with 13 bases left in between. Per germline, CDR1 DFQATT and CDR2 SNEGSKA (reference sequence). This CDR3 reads CSAGGGDNGYTF. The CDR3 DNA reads TGCAGTGCTGGAGGAGGGGACAATGGCTACACCTTC.

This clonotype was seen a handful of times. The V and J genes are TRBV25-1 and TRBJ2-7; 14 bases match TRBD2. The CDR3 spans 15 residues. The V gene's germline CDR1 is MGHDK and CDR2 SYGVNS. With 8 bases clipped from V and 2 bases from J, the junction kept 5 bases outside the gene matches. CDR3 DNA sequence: TGTGCCAGCTCCCCGGGACTAGCGGGGGCCTACGAGCAGTACTTC. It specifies CASSPGLAGAYEQYF.

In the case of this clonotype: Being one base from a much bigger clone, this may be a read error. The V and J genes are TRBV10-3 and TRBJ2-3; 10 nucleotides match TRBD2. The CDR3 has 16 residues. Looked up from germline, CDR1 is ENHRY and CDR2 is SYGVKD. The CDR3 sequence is CAIGESRAGGQDTQYF. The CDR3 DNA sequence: TGTGCCATCGGTGAGTCGAGAGCGGGGGGGCAAGATACGCAGTATTTT.

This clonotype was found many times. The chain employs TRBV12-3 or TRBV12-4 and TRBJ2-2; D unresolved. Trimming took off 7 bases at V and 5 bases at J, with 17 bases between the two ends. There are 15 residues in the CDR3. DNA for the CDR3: TGTGCCAGCATCTTCAGAGGCTCGTCGACCGGGGAGCTGTTTTTT. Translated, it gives CASIFRGSSTGELFF.

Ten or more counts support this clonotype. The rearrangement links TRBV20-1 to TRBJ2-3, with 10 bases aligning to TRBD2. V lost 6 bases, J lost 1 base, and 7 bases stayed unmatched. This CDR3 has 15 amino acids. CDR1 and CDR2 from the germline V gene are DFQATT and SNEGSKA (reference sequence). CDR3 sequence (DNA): TGCAGTGCCCGCAAGCGGGGGGGGGGCACAGATACGCAGTATTTT. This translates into CSARKRGGGTDTQYF.

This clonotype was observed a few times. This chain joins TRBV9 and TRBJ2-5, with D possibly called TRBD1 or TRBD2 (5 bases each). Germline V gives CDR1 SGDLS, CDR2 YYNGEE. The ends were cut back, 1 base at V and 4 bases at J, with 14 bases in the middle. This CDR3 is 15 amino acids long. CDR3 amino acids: CASSVSGAMGETQYF. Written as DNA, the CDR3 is TGTGCCAGCAGCGTATCCGGGGCTATGGGAGAGACCCAGTACTTC.

CDR3 loop: CASSRRGPRGETQYF. CDR3 nucleotides: TGTGCCAGCAGTAGGCGGGGACCCCGAGGCGAGACCCAGTACTTC. The chain combines TRBV28 with TRBJ2-5; D might be TRBD2 (6 bases). The CDR3 loop spans 15 amino acids. The V end lost 5 bases, the J end lost 5 bases, and 18 bases lay between the germline ends. Germline values: CDR1 MDHEN, CDR2 SYDVKM.

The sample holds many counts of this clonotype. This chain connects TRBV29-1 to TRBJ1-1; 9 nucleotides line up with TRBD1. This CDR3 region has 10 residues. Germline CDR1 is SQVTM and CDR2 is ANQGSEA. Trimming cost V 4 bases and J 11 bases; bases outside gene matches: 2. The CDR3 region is CSVGDRDAFF. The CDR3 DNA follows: TGCAGCGTTGGGGACAGGGACGCTTTCTTT.

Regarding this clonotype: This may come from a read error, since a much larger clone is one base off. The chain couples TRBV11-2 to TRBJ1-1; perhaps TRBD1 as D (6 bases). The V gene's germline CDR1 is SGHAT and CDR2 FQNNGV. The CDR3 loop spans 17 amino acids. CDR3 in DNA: TGTGCCAACAGCTTAGTGTGGTCAGGGGCTTGGAACACTGAAGCTTTCTTT. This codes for CANSLVWSGAWNTEAFF.

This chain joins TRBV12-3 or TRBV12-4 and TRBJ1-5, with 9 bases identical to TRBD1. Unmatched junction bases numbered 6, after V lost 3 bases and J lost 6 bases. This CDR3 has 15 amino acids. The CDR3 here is CASSLGQGSSQPQHF. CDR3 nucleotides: TGTGCCAGCAGTTTGGGACAGGGATCTAGTCAGCCCCAGCATTTT.

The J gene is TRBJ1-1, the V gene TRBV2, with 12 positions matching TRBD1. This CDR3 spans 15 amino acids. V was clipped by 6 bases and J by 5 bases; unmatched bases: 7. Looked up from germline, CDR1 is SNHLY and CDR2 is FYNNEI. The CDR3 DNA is TGTGCCAGCAGGGCCGGGACAGGGGGCGCGACTGAAGCTTTCTTT. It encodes CASRAGTGGATEAFF.

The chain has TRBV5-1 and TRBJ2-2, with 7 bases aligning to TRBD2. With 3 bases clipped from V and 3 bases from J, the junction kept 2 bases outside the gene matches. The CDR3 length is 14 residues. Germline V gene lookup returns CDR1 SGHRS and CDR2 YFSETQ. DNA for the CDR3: TGCGCCAGCAGCTGGACTAGTGACACCGGGGAGCTGTTTTTT. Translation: CASSWTSDTGELFF.

CDR3 region: CASSETGVGELFF. In DNA form, the CDR3 reads TGTGCCAGCAGTGAGACCGGGGTCGGGGAGCTGTTTTTT. The gene calls are TRBV6-6 and TRBJ2-2; maybe TRBD2 (5 bases). Germline V lookup: CDR1 MNHNY, CDR2 SVGAGI (reference sequence). V lost 5 bases and J 7 bases, leaving 11 bases between the germline ends. This CDR3 contains 13 residues.

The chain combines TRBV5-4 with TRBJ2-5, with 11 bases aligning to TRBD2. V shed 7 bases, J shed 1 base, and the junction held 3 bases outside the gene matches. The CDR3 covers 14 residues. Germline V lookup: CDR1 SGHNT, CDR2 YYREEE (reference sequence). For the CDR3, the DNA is TGTGCCAGCGGGACTAGCGGACTCCAAGAGACCCAGTACTTC. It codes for CASGTSGLQETQYF.